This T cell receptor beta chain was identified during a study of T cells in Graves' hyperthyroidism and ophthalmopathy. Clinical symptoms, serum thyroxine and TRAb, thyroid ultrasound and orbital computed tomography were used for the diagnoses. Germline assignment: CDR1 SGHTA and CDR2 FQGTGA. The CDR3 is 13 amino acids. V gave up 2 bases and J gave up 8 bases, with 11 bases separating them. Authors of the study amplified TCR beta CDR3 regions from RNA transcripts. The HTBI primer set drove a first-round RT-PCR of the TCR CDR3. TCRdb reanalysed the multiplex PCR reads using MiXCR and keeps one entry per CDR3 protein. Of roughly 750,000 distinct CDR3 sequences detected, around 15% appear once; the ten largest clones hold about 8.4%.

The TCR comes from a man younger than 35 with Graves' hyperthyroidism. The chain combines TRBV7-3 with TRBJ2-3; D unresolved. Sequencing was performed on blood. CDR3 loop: CASSLDSAGTQYF. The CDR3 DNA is TGTGCCAGCAGCTTAGATTCAGCCGGTACGCAGTATTTT.